Here is one T cell receptor beta chain with its context. No antigen is known for it. These data come from a study of graft-versus-host responses after intestinal transplantation. Study information: Anti-thymocyte globulin induction, then tacrolimus and steroids for around 3 years, went to all recipients. Broader study findings: Recipient marrow contained GvH clones, some of which appeared first in ileum or blood. Across patients carrying graft-donor T cell macrochimerism, allografts held high graft-versus-host to host-versus-graft clonal ratios.

Per the germline V gene, CDR1 is LGHNA and CDR2 is YSLEER. This CDR3 contains 14 residues. V lost 0 bases to trimming and J lost 5 bases, with 8 bases between them. Sequencing used immunoSEQ multiplex PCR; TCRdb keeps in-frame clones, though not all of them. The sample records over 85,000 clones, 94% being singletons. The source was unstimulated CD4+ T cells sorted from spleen or lymph node cells, collected before transplant. The TCR originated in a human donor who was the organ donor for an intestinal transplant. The chain is built from TRBV4-3 and TRBJ1-5, with a weak D call TRBD1 (5 bases). Here the CDR3 DNA reads TGCGCCAGCAGCCAAGAGGGACGTGATCAGCCCCAGCATTTT. Protein sequence: CASSQEGRDQPQHF.